A selection of T cell receptor beta chains follows, all from one sample in a study of vaccination and CD4 T cells after COVID-19. TCRdb analysed the PCR reads with MiXCR anew, one entry per CDR3 protein. The data contain 15,000 to 20,000 distinct CDR3 sequences, over 40% of them singletons. No cognate antigen is known for these TCRs. Sample: CD4+ T cells from blood, cultured in vitro, taken after SARS-CoV-2 vaccination. Source of these receptors: a human donor who had recovered from COVID-19. Both conserved end residues are part of each CDR3. D genes are given only for firm matches. Where a row states a size, it is once, few, many or the class of an expanded clone; other rows omit it.

clone_size,cdr3_length,j_call,d_call,v_call,cdr3_aa,cdr3_nt
medium-sized,11,TRBJ2-7,NA,TRBV5-1,CASSLEAEQYF,TGCGCCAGCAGCTTGGAGGCAGAGCAGTACTTC
few,16,TRBJ1-5,NA,TRBV7-2,CASSQGGSVGNQPQHF,TGTGCCAGCAGCCAAGGGGGTAGCGTGGGCAATCAGCCCCAGCATTTT
NA,14,TRBJ1-2,NA,TRBV2,CASSDTFGTSGYTF,TGTGCCAGCAGTGACACTTTTGGGACGTCTGGCTACACCTTC
NA,16,TRBJ2-2,TRBD2,TRBV24-1,CATMASGRAEGGELFF,TGTGCCACCATGGCTAGCGGGAGGGCCGAAGGCGGGGAGCTGTTTTTT
NA,17,TRBJ2-3,NA,TRBV28,CASSLAGGQNLGDTQYF,TGTGCCAGCAGTTTAGCGGGTGGCCAAAACCTTGGAGATACGCAGTATTTT
NA,16,TRBJ2-7,NA,TRBV7-2,CASSLANPRLFPQQYF,TGTGCCAGCAGCTTAGCGAACCCTCGTTTGTTCCCCCAGCAGTACTTC
few,13,TRBJ2-7,TRBD1,TRBV5-1,CASSSGTGGEQYF,TGCGCCAGCAGCTCCGGGACAGGGGGCGAGCAGTACTTC
few,15,TRBJ1-6,TRBD1,TRBV27,CASSSLTGVGSPLHF,TGTGCCAGCAGTTCCTTAACAGGGGTAGGCTCACCCCTCCACTTT
NA,13,TRBJ2-3,TRBD2,TRBV20-1,CSARSSGADTQYF,TGCAGTGCTAGGTCTAGCGGCGCAGATACGCAGTATTTT
few,17,TRBJ2-7,NA,TRBV10-3,CAISESRIGGRPYEQYF,TGTGCCATCAGTGAGTCTCGAATCGGGGGAAGGCCCTACGAGCAGTACTTC
NA,17,TRBJ1-5,NA,TRBV19,CASSQVPGEDSNQPQHF,TGTGCCAGTAGCCAAGTTCCCGGGGAGGATAGCAATCAGCCCCAGCATTTT
NA,15,TRBJ2-7,TRBD1,TRBV7-9,CASSLGAWDSYEQYF,TGTGCCAGCAGCTTAGGAGCTTGGGACAGCTACGAGCAGTACTTC
NA,14,TRBJ2-5,NA,TRBV6-1,CASSRASYQETQYF,TGTGCCAGCAGTCGAGCCTCGTACCAAGAGACCCAGTACTTC
few,12,TRBJ1-1,NA,TRBV6-1,CASSTGNTEAFF,TGTGCCAGCAGCACAGGGAACACTGAAGCTTTCTTT
few,15,TRBJ2-3,TRBD2,TRBV19,CASSIGGKYTDTQYF,TGTGCCAGTAGTATCGGGGGGAAATACACAGATACGCAGTATTTT
NA,16,TRBJ1-6,NA,TRBV6-5,CASSYSPAGSRSPLHF,TGTGCCAGCAGTTACTCCCCGGCAGGGAGCAGGTCACCCCTCCACTTT
NA,15,TRBJ2-7,TRBD1,TRBV7-2,CASSYSGQGRHEQYF,TGTGCCAGCAGCTATTCGGGACAGGGGCGACACGAGCAGTACTTC
NA,13,TRBJ2-7,NA,TRBV28,CASSPQLDGEQYF,TGTGCCAGCAGTCCCCAACTGGACGGCGAGCAGTACTTC
NA,10,TRBJ1-2,NA,TRBV20-1,CSASSNGYTF,TGCAGTGCTAGCTCCAATGGCTACACCTTC
NA,13,TRBJ1-1,NA,TRBV5-4,CASSLGGATEAFF,TGTGCCAGCAGCTTGGGAGGGGCCACTGAAGCTTTCTTT
few,15,TRBJ2-1,TRBD2,TRBV20-1,CSATPGTSGYNEQFF,TGCAGTGCCACACCCGGGACTAGCGGTTACAATGAGCAGTTCTTC
medium-sized,15,TRBJ1-6,NA,TRBV7-8,CASSSGTVGNSPLHF,TGTGCCAGCAGCTCCGGGACGGTGGGGAATTCACCCCTCCACTTT
once,13,TRBJ2-7,NA,TRBV6-1,CASSRTNFYEQYF,TGTGCCAGCAGTCGGACTAATTTCTACGAGCAGTACTTC
NA,13,TRBJ1-5,NA,TRBV2,CASKNQVNQPQHF,TGTGCCAGCAAGAACCAGGTAAATCAGCCCCAGCATTTT
few,15,TRBJ1-2,NA,TRBV7-2,CASNRGGREAYGYTF,TGTGCCAGCAATCGAGGAGGGCGGGAAGCTTATGGCTACACCTTC
NA,15,TRBJ1-1,TRBD1,TRBV27,CASSFLGTGSTEAFF,TGTGCCAGCAGTTTCCTGGGGACAGGGTCCACTGAAGCTTTCTTT
NA,15,TRBJ1-6,TRBD1,TRBV19,CASSTTGTANSPLHF,TGTGCCAGTAGTACGACCGGGACAGCTAATTCACCCCTCCACTTT
few,13,TRBJ1-1,TRBD1,TRBV20-1,CSAGGATGTEAFF,TGCAGTGCAGGGGGCGCAACAGGCACTGAAGCTTTCTTT
NA,12,TRBJ2-1,NA,TRBV6-1,CASKRTGNEQFF,TGTGCCAGTAAACGGACTGGCAATGAGCAGTTCTTC
NA,14,TRBJ2-7,NA,TRBV15,CATRRQANSYEQYF,TGTGCCACCAGAAGACAGGCGAATTCCTACGAGCAGTACTTC
NA,14,TRBJ1-1,TRBD1,TRBV6-1,CASSARDRGMGAFF,TGTGCCAGCAGTGCAAGGGACAGGGGGATGGGAGCTTTCTTT
few,14,TRBJ1-6,TRBD1,TRBV6-1,CASRQEGAGSPLHF,TGTGCCAGCAGACAGGAGGGGGCGGGTTCACCCCTCCACTTT
NA,13,TRBJ2-2,NA,TRBV7-3,CASSLRGGGELFF,TGTGCCAGCAGCTTAAGGGGAGGCGGAGAGCTGTTTTTT
NA,13,TRBJ1-5,NA,TRBV6-5,CASGLSGGQPQHF,TGTGCCAGCGGTTTATCCGGAGGTCAGCCCCAGCATTTT
few,12,TRBJ2-7,NA,TRBV30,CAWSPGPFVQYF,TGTGCCTGGAGTCCGGGGCCTTTCGTACAGTACTTC
few,14,TRBJ2-5,NA,TRBV27,CASSSLQGGETQYF,TGTGCCAGCAGTTCCTTACAGGGTGGGGAGACCCAGTACTTC
NA,13,TRBJ1-1,NA,TRBV30,CAWSVHRDTEAFF,TGTGCCTGGAGTGTACACAGGGACACTGAAGCTTTCTTT
few,12,TRBJ1-2,NA,TRBV4-2,CASSASDAVYTF,TGTGCCAGCAGCGCTTCGGACGCTGTCTACACCTTC
NA,14,TRBJ2-1,TRBD2,TRBV6-1,CASIRASGNNEQFF,TGTGCCAGTATTAGGGCTAGCGGCAACAATGAGCAGTTCTTC
NA,15,TRBJ2-1,TRBD2,TRBV19,CASSLGLAGGEEQFF,TGTGCCAGTAGTTTGGGACTAGCGGGAGGGGAGGAGCAGTTCTTC
few,15,TRBJ2-1,TRBD2,TRBV20-1,CSAREGTSGYNEQFF,TGCAGTGCTAGAGAGGGGACTAGCGGTTACAATGAGCAGTTCTTC
NA,17,TRBJ1-5,NA,TRBV27,CASSEVWGGAGNQPQHF,TGTGCCAGCAGTGAGGTCTGGGGGGGCGCGGGGAATCAGCCCCAGCATTTT
NA,13,TRBJ1-1,NA,TRBV18,CASSLHENTEAFF,TGTGCCAGCTCACTTCACGAGAACACTGAAGCTTTCTTT
few,13,TRBJ1-5,NA,TRBV20-1,CSAMSEVRQPQHF,TGCAGTGCCATGTCTGAGGTCCGACAGCCCCAGCATTTT
few,14,TRBJ1-2,NA,TRBV7-9,CASSPRSSAYGYTF,TGTGCCAGCAGCCCTAGGTCGTCAGCCTATGGCTACACCTTC
NA,17,TRBJ2-1,NA,TRBV10-3,CAIKPGANSNSYNEQFF,TGTGCCATCAAACCGGGGGCGAACTCTAACTCCTACAATGAGCAGTTCTTC
few,16,TRBJ1-5,NA,TRBV6-5,CASSSSPGGGGQPQHF,TGTGCCAGCAGTTCTTCCCCGGGAGGGGGAGGCCAGCCCCAGCATTTT